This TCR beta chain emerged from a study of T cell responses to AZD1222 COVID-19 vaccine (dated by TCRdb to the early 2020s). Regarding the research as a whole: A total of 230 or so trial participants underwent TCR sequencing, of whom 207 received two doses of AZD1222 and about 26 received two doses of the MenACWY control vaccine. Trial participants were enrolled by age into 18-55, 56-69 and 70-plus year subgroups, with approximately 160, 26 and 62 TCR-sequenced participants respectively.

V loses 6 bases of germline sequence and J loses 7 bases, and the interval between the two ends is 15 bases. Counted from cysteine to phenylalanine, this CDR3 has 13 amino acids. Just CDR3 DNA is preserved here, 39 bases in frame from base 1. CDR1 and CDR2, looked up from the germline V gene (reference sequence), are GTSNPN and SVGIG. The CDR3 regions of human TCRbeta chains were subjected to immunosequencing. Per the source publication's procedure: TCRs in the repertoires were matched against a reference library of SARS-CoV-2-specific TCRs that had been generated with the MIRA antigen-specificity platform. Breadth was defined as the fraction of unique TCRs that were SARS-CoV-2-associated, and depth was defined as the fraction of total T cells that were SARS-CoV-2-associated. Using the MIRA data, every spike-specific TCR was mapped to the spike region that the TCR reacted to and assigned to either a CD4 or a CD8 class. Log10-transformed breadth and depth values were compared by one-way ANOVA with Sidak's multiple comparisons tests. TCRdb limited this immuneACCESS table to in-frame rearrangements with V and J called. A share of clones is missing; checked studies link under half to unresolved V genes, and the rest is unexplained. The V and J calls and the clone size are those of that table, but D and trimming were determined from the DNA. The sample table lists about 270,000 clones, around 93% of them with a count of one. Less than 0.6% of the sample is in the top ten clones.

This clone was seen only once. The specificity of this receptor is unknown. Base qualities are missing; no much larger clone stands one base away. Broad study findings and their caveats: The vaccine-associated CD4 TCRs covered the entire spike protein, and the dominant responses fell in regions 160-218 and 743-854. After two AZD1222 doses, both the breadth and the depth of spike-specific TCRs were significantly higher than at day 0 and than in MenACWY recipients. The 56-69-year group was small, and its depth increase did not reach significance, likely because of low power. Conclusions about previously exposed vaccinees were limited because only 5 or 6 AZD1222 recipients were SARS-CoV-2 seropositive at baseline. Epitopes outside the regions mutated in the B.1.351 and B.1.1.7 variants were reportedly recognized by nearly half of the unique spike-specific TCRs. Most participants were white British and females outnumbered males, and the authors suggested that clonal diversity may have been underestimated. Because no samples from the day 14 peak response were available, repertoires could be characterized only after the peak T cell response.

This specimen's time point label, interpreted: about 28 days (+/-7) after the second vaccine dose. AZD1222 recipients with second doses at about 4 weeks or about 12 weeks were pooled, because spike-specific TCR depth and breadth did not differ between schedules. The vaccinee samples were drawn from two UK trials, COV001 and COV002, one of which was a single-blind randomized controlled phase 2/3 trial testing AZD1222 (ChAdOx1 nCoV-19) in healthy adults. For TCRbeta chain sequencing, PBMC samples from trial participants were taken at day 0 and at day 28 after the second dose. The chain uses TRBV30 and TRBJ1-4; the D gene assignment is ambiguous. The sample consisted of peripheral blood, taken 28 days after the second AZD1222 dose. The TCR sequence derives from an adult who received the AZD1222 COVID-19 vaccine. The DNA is TGTGCCTGCCTGGACCGACTGACTGAAAAACTGTTTTTT. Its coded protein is CACLDRLTEKLFF.